This is a list of T cell receptor beta chains from one sample in a study of blood T cell repertoires in COVID-19. Clones were sequenced by immunoSEQ multiplex PCR, and TCRdb holds only the in-frame ones, with some missing. The data hold approximately 190,000 clones, with about 85% observed a single time. The sample comprised PBMCs or T cells enriched from blood (not recorded which). All receptors come from a woman aged 40 to 49 in a cohort exposed to, infected with or recovered from COVID-19 (not recorded which). CDR3s include the opening cysteine and the closing phenylalanine or tryptophan. Each record gives: D gene, J gene, clone size, V gene, CDR3 DNA, CDR3 protein. A D gene is named only where the DNA matches it firmly. Rows give clone size only sometimes, using once, few, many, or a class for an expanded clone.

D gene: TRBD2; J gene: TRBJ2-5; clone size: few; V gene: TRBV5-1; CDR3 DNA: TGCGCCAGCAGCTTCGGACTAGCGGAGACCCAGTACTTC; CDR3 protein: CASSFGLAETQYF
D gene: NA; J gene: TRBJ2-5; clone size: NA; V gene: TRBV2; CDR3 DNA: TGTGCCAGCGGGGTTGGGGGGAGACAAGAGACCCAGTACTTC; CDR3 protein: CASGVGGRQETQYF
D gene: NA; J gene: TRBJ1-1; clone size: NA; V gene: TRBV7-2; CDR3 DNA: TGTGCCAGCAGCTTAGATCTGACAGAAGCTTTCTTT; CDR3 protein: CASSLDLTEAFF
D gene: NA; J gene: TRBJ1-6; clone size: NA; V gene: TRBV19; CDR3 DNA: TGTGCCAGTAGTTCCAGACCCGCCCTGACTTATAATTCACCCCTCCACTTT; CDR3 protein: CASSSRPALTYNSPLHF
D gene: TRBD1; J gene: TRBJ1-4; clone size: few; V gene: TRBV5-1; CDR3 DNA: TGCGCCAGCAGCCACACAGGGGGCATGGGAAGTGAAAAACTGTTTTTT; CDR3 protein: CASSHTGGMGSEKLFF
D gene: TRBD2; J gene: TRBJ2-7; clone size: NA; V gene: TRBV11-2; CDR3 DNA: TGTGCCAGCAGCTTCTTCGCGGGAGGGCCCTACGAGCAGTACTTC; CDR3 protein: CASSFFAGGPYEQYF
D gene: TRBD2; J gene: TRBJ2-3; clone size: NA; V gene: TRBV7-2; CDR3 DNA: TGTGCCAGCAGCTGGTATATAGCGGGGGGGAGAGATACGCAGTATTTT; CDR3 protein: CASSWYIAGGRDTQYF
D gene: NA; J gene: TRBJ1-2; clone size: NA; V gene: TRBV18; CDR3 DNA: TGTGCCAGCTCACCACCGGGGCGCAAGGATGGCTACACCTTC; CDR3 protein: CASSPPGRKDGYTF
D gene: TRBD2; J gene: TRBJ2-2; clone size: once; V gene: TRBV5-1; CDR3 DNA: TGCGCCAGCAGCTCTACCGGGACTAGCTCTTTCGGGGAGCTGTTTTTT; CDR3 protein: CASSSTGTSSFGELFF
D gene: TRBD2; J gene: TRBJ2-1; clone size: NA; V gene: TRBV27; CDR3 DNA: TGTGCCAGCAGTTACCGGACTAGCTCCTACAATGAGCAGTTCTTC; CDR3 protein: CASSYRTSSYNEQFF
D gene: TRBD1; J gene: TRBJ2-2; clone size: NA; V gene: TRBV7-2; CDR3 DNA: TGTGCCAGCAGCGACAGGGGTTGGAACACCGGGGAGCTGTTTTTT; CDR3 protein: CASSDRGWNTGELFF
D gene: TRBD1; J gene: TRBJ1-3; clone size: NA; V gene: TRBV11-3; CDR3 DNA: TGTGCCAGCAGCCCCCGACAGGGATTGTCTGGAAACACCATATATTTT; CDR3 protein: CASSPRQGLSGNTIYF
D gene: NA; J gene: TRBJ1-2; clone size: NA; V gene: TRBV5-1; CDR3 DNA: TGCGCCAGCAGCCCCCTTCGCCGACTCCATGGCTACACCTTC; CDR3 protein: CASSPLRRLHGYTF
D gene: TRBD1; J gene: TRBJ1-1; clone size: NA; V gene: TRBV5-1; CDR3 DNA: TGCGCCAGCAGCCTTCAGGGGGATAACACTGAAGCTTTCTTT; CDR3 protein: CASSLQGDNTEAFF
D gene: NA; J gene: TRBJ1-1; clone size: NA; V gene: TRBV21-1; CDR3 DNA: TGTGCCAGCAGCAACCTCTGGGACTCGAACACTGAAGCTTTCTTT; CDR3 protein: CASSNLWDSNTEAFF
D gene: TRBD2; J gene: TRBJ2-2; clone size: NA; V gene: TRBV6-1; CDR3 DNA: TGTGCCAGCAGTGCCTCAGCGGGGGGGTCGACCGGGGAGCTGTTTTTT; CDR3 protein: CASSASAGGSTGELFF
D gene: TRBD1; J gene: TRBJ2-1; clone size: few; V gene: TRBV7-9; CDR3 DNA: TGTGCCAGCAGCTCGCACCGGGACAGAACCTACAATGAGCAGTTCTTC; CDR3 protein: CASSSHRDRTYNEQFF
D gene: NA; J gene: TRBJ1-1; clone size: NA; V gene: TRBV11-2; CDR3 DNA: TGTGCCAGCAGCTTCTCCGGGGGGCGCGGGAACACTGAAGCTTTCTTT; CDR3 protein: CASSFSGGRGNTEAFF
D gene: TRBD1; J gene: TRBJ2-1; clone size: NA; V gene: TRBV2; CDR3 DNA: TGTGCCAGCAGTGGGGGACAGGGCTTCGATGAGCAGTTCTTC; CDR3 protein: CASSGGQGFDEQFF
D gene: TRBD1; J gene: TRBJ1-5; clone size: few; V gene: TRBV10-3; CDR3 DNA: TGTGCCATCAGTGGGGGACAGGGGGTCAATCAGCCCCAGCATTTT; CDR3 protein: CAISGGQGVNQPQHF
D gene: NA; J gene: TRBJ1-2; clone size: NA; V gene: TRBV6-1; CDR3 DNA: TGTGCCAGCAGTGACGGACTAATACCCTATGGCTACACCTTC; CDR3 protein: CASSDGLIPYGYTF
D gene: TRBD2; J gene: TRBJ2-3; clone size: NA; V gene: TRBV24-1; CDR3 DNA: TGTGCCACCGGCTACACTAGCGGCTACACAGATACGCAGTATTTT; CDR3 protein: CATGYTSGYTDTQYF
D gene: NA; J gene: TRBJ1-2; clone size: NA; V gene: TRBV21-1; CDR3 DNA: TGTGCCAGCAGCAAAGCAATCCCGACAGGGGGGTATGGCTACACCTTC; CDR3 protein: CASSKAIPTGGYGYTF
D gene: TRBD2; J gene: TRBJ2-3; clone size: NA; V gene: TRBV13; CDR3 DNA: TGTGCCAGCAGCTCGCCGGGACTAGCGGGCACAGATACGCAGTATTTT; CDR3 protein: CASSSPGLAGTDTQYF
D gene: NA; J gene: TRBJ1-2; clone size: once; V gene: TRBV2; CDR3 DNA: TGTGCCAGCAGTGACGAGAGGGATGGTGGCTACACCTTC; CDR3 protein: CASSDERDGGYTF
D gene: TRBD2; J gene: TRBJ2-5; clone size: NA; V gene: TRBV28; CDR3 DNA: TGTGCCAGCAGTGTCGGACTAGCGGGGGGAGGGGGTAAGCGAGAGACCCAGTACTTC; CDR3 protein: CASSVGLAGGGGKRETQYF
D gene: NA; J gene: TRBJ2-7; clone size: NA; V gene: TRBV7-6; CDR3 DNA: TGTGCCAGCAGCCCGCGACAGCTTTCCTACGAGCAGTACTTC; CDR3 protein: CASSPRQLSYEQYF
D gene: NA; J gene: TRBJ2-3; clone size: few; V gene: TRBV21-1; CDR3 DNA: TGTGCCAGCAGCAAACAACGACAGGGGCTAACAGATACGCAGTATTTT; CDR3 protein: CASSKQRQGLTDTQYF
D gene: NA; J gene: TRBJ2-7; clone size: NA; V gene: TRBV4-2; CDR3 DNA: TGTGCCAGCAGCCCCAGGGGGGCAGGGTCATCCTACGAGCAGTACTTC; CDR3 protein: CASSPRGAGSSYEQYF
D gene: TRBD1; J gene: TRBJ1-5; clone size: NA; V gene: TRBV7-9; CDR3 DNA: TGTGCCAGCAGCGCAGGGGGGCCCCAGCATTTT; CDR3 protein: CASSAGGPQHF
D gene: TRBD1; J gene: TRBJ2-5; clone size: NA; V gene: TRBV5-1; CDR3 DNA: TGCGCCAGCAGCTCGGGGACAGCCAAGAGGGAGACCCAGTACTTC; CDR3 protein: CASSSGTAKRETQYF
D gene: TRBD1; J gene: TRBJ1-1; clone size: NA; V gene: TRBV5-4; CDR3 DNA: TGTGCCAGCAGCTTGGGGGACAGGTCCACTGAAGCTTTCTTT; CDR3 protein: CASSLGDRSTEAFF
D gene: NA; J gene: TRBJ1-5; clone size: NA; V gene: TRBV7-9; CDR3 DNA: TGTGCCAGCAGCTTAACAGGACAGCCCCAGCATTTT; CDR3 protein: CASSLTGQPQHF